The clone carrying this T cell receptor beta chain was detected many times. Its antigen is as yet unknown. The TCR beta CDR3 regions underwent amplification from RNA transcripts. The authors performed first-round RT-PCR with HTBI primers and then a second-round multiplex PCR. TCRdb itself ran the multiplex PCR reads through MiXCR, one entry per CDR3 protein. The sample has 350,000 or so distinct CDR3 sequences; about a sixth are singletons. These data originate in a study of Graves' ophthalmopathy and Graves' hyperthyroidism. CDR1 and CDR2 from the germline V gene are SGHDN and FVKESK. The CDR3 covers 17 residues. The junction had 9 bases not matched to a gene; V was cut back by 3 bases and J by 1 base. Study-wide points: A 13-signature model separated ophthalmopathy from stable hyperthyroidism, reaching 85% to 90% sensitivity and 75% to 83% specificity cross-validated. Most thyroid clonotypes with frequency above 0.001 were detected in blood too.

The sample was peripheral blood. V is TRBV14 and J is TRBJ2-7; 10 bases fit TRBD1. The sequence was obtained from an adult man with Graves' ophthalmopathy. CDR3 residues: CASSHPGQGQGSYEQYF. CDR3 in DNA: TGTGCCAGCAGCCATCCGGGACAGGGGCAGGGATCCTACGAGCAGTACTTC.